The sequence of this T cell receptor beta chain was determined in a study of shared T cell receptors in the human thymus. Generated by immunoSEQ multiplex PCR, the TCRdb table keeps only in-frame clones and is missing some. The sample records approximately 580,000 clones, around three quarters being singletons. Germline CDR1 and CDR2: LGHNA and YSLEER. The CDR3 extends over 16 amino acids. Trimming removed 3 bases from V and 3 bases from J, with 17 bases in between. The data were also submitted as part of a second study, on human thymus T cells.

V is TRBV4-3 and J is TRBJ1-1, with a possible D match to TRBD1 (5 bases). This TCR derives from a boy under two years old with a congenital heart defect. Sequenced input: thymocytes. Written as DNA, the CDR3 is TGCGCCAGCAGCCACTCCGGCCGGAGGGACGACACTGAAGCTTTCTTT. The encoded protein is CASSHSGRRDDTEAFF.